This TCR beta chain appears in the sequencing data of a study of cytomegalovirus exposure and HLA in healthy donors. The wider study: Roughly 80 million unique TCRs from HLA-typed donors made up an early data release. Broader study findings: For most TCR sequences rarity was the rule, although some public TCRs occurred in many donors.

Germline V gene sequence: CDR1 SQVTM, CDR2 ANQGSEA. V gave up 4 bases and J gave up 0 bases, with 10 bases separating them. The CDR3 spans 14 residues. This clone was found once. What it recognizes is unknown. PCR used 60 Vbeta primers and 13 Jbeta primers. Data came from immunoSEQ multiplex PCR; TCRdb stores just in-frame clones and leaves some out. The sample has around 150,000 clones, approximately 78% seen once. Sequences were obtained from PBMCs. V gene TRBV29-1 combines with J gene TRBJ1-5; D remains unclear. The source of this sequence is a male donor in good health and CMV-seronegative. Here the CDR3 DNA reads TGCAGCGTTGGATTCGCGGGTAGCAATCAGCCCCAGCATTTT. Protein: CSVGFAGSNQPQHF.